These 2 T cell receptor beta chains share one sample of origin, sequenced in a study of OX40 agonist ivuxolimab in advanced cancers. Some clones are missing from TCRdb's copy, which holds only in-frame ones; the method was immunoSEQ multiplex PCR. The sample carries roughly 84,000 clones, approximately 84% recorded once. The starting material was CD4+ or CD8+ T cells sorted from blood, obtained in a trial of the OX40 agonist ivuxolimab. These receptors were obtained from an adult with an advanced solid tumor such as melanoma, head and neck, liver or kidney cancer.

The chain has TRBV6-4 and TRBJ2-2; the D gene is possibly TRBD2 (5 bases). The V end lost 10 bases, the J end lost 6 bases, and 12 bases lay between the germline ends. Germline V gene data show CDR1 as MRHNA and CDR2 as SNTAGT. The CDR3 contains 12 residues. The CDR3 spells CAIRPGSGELFF. CDR3 nucleotides: TGTGCCATCCGGCCGGGATCCGGGGAGCTGTTTTTT.

This chain uses TRBV7-9 with TRBJ1-3; no clear D gene. V lost 1 base, J lost 4 bases, and 11 bases lay in between. The CDR3 has 15 amino acids. Germline V CDR1 and CDR2: SEHNR, FQNEAQ (reference sequence). This chain's CDR3 is CASSLVSRAGNTIYF. The CDR3 nucleotides read TGTGCCAGCAGCTTAGTTTCGAGGGCGGGAAACACCATATATTTT. The full variable domain, completed using reference TRBV7-9 and TRBJ1-3, is DTGVSQNPRHKITKRGQNVTFRCDPISEHNRLYWYRQTLGQGPEFLTYFQNEAQLEKSRLLSDRFSAERPKGSFSTLEIQRTEQGDSAMYLCASSLVSRAGNTIYFGEGSWLTVV.